This record looks at one T cell receptor (beta chain) sequence and its context. Its antigen remains unknown. Repertoires were generated with immunoSEQ multiplex PCR, while TCRdb's copy carries only in-frame clones and drops some. The sample includes about 160,000 clones, just over 90% seen only once; the top ten take approximately 1.5%. Germline V CDR1 and CDR2: LNHDA, SQIVND (reference sequence). V lost 8 bases, J lost 1 base, and 7 bases stayed unmatched. The CDR3 has 14 amino acids. This entry is derived from a study of T cell responses to AZD1222 COVID-19 vaccine. Study overall: Second doses at about 4 or about 12 weeks were pooled. Findings and caveats of the study: No repertoire was sampled before or during the peak T cell response, only after it.

This TCR came from an adult in good health. This specimen consisted of peripheral blood, obtained on day 0 of AZD1222 vaccination. The chain recombines TRBV19 with TRBJ1-1, with 7 nucleotides matching TRBD1. This chain's CDR3 is CASGPGQKNTEAFF. Written as DNA, the CDR3 is TGTGCCAGTGGGCCGGGACAGAAGAACACTGAAGCTTTCTTT.